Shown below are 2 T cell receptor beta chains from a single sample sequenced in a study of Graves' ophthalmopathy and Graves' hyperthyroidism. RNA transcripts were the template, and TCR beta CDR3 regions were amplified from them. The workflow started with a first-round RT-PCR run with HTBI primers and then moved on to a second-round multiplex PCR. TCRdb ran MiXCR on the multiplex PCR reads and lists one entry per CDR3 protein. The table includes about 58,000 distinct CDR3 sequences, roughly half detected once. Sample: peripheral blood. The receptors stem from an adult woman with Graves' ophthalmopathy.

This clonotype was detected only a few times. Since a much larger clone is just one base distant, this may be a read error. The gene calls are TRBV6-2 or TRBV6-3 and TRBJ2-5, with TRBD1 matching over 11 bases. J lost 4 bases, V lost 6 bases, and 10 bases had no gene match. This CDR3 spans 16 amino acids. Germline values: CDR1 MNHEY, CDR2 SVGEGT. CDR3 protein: CASRSRTGTGGETQYF. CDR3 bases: TGTGCCAGCAGATCTAGAACGGGGACAGGGGGAGAGACCCAGTACTTC.

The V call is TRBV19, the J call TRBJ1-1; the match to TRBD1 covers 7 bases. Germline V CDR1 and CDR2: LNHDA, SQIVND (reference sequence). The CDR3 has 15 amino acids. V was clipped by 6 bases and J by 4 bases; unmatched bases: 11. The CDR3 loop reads CASSHLQGVGTEAFF. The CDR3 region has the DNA TGTGCCAGTAGCCATTTGCAGGGGGTTGGCACTGAAGCTTTCTTT.